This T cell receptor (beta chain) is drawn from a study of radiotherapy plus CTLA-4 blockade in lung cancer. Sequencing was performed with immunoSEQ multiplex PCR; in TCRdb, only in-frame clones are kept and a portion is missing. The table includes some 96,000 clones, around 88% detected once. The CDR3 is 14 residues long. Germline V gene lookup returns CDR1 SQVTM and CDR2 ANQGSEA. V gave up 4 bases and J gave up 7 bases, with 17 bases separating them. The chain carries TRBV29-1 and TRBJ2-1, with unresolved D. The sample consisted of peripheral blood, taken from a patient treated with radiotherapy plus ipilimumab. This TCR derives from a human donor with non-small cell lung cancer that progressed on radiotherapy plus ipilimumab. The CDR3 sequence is CSVVKKGNVNEQFF. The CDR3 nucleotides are TGCAGCGTTGTTAAGAAGGGAAACGTGAATGAGCAGTTCTTC.